The 2 T cell receptor beta chains below all came from one sample that was sequenced in a study of CD8+ T cells in alopecia areata. cDNA reverse transcribed from extracted RNA served as the sequencing template. Clones were read by immunoSEQ multiplex PCR, and TCRdb kept only the in-frame ones, dropping some. The table lists roughly 180,000 clones, over 55% of them singletons. The sample consisted of CD4+ T cells sorted from blood, taken at week 0. The receptors were gathered from a human donor with alopecia areata.

This clone turned up a few times. V and J are TRBV5-6 and TRBJ1-1; possibly TRBD1 for D (6 bases). The V gene lost 4 bases and the J gene lost 7 bases, with 14 bases spanning the gap. This CDR3 has 13 residues. CDR1 is SGHDT, CDR2 YYEEEE, per germline. This CDR3 is CASSPAQGNEAFF. The CDR3 region has the DNA TGTGCCAGCAGCCCGGCTCAGGGGAATGAAGCTTTCTTT.

The chain couples TRBV11-2 to TRBJ1-5, with 8 positions matching TRBD1. The CDR3 is made up of 15 amino acids. Looked up from germline, CDR1 is SGHAT and CDR2 is FQNNGV. J was trimmed by 0 bases and V by 4 bases; bases with no gene match: 2. CDR3 sequence: CASSSGQGSNQPQHF. Here the CDR3 DNA reads TGTGCCAGCAGCTCCGGACAGGGTAGCAATCAGCCCCAGCATTTT.